Each of the 13 T cell receptor beta chains below was sequenced from the same sample in a study of T cells in narcolepsy. The method was immunoSEQ multiplex PCR; TCRdb's version includes in-frame clones alone and lacks a portion of them. Here the sample spans 36,000 or so clones, around 87% being singletons. Source material: CD45RA- memory CD4+ T cells from PBMCs. The receptors were sampled from a human donor with narcolepsy.

The CDR3 is CASSLGATNEKLFF. In nucleotides, the CDR3 is TGTGCCAGCAGCTTGGGTGCAACTAATGAAAAACTGTTTTTT. The chain has TRBV7-9 and TRBJ1-4; no definite D call. There are 14 residues in the CDR3. CDR1 is SEHNR and CDR2 is FQNEAQ in the germline V gene (reference sequence). V was pared by 3 bases and J by 0 bases, with 5 bases between.

This sequence joins TRBV5-5 and TRBJ1-1; 8 bases are a match to TRBD1. V shed 3 bases and J 3 bases; nucleotides not matched to a gene: 1. CDR3 size: 13 residues. The germline V gene encodes CDR1 SGHKS and CDR2 YYEKEE (reference sequence). Here the CDR3 DNA reads TGTGCCAGCAGCTGGGGACAGGACACTGAAGCTTTCTTT. Translated, it gives CASSWGQDTEAFF.

V usage is TRBV28 and J usage is TRBJ2-5, with D possibly TRBD2 on 6 matching bases. The CDR3 has 12 residues. CDR1 is MDHEN, CDR2 SYDVKM, per germline. V was clipped by 4 bases and J by 5 bases, with 8 bases between them. The CDR3 nucleotides are TGTGCCAGCAGTTCGAGCGGGGAGACCCAGTACTTC. It translates to CASSSSGETQYF.

The genes are TRBV5-6 and TRBJ1-2, with a tentative D call TRBD1 (6 bases). Germline lookup yields CDR1 SGHDT and CDR2 YYEEEE. V lost 4 bases and J lost 4, with 17 bases in between. CDR3 size: 15 residues. CDR3 nucleotide sequence: TGTGCCAGCAGCCCGGGGACAAGGCAATTCTATGGCTACACCTTC. Protein sequence: CASSPGTRQFYGYTF.

This clone showed up just a few times. This chain uses TRBV10-3 with TRBJ2-7; TRBD1 matches at 7 bases. CDR3 size: 13 residues. CDR1 and CDR2 from the germline V gene are ENHRY and SYGVKD. With V trimmed by 5 bases and J by 4 bases, 5 bases remained unmatched. DNA for the CDR3: TGTGCCATCAGTCCGGGACAGAGTTACGAGCAGTACTTC. Its protein is CAISPGQSYEQYF.

The gene calls are TRBV29-1 and TRBJ2-2; D remains ambiguous. Germline V gene lookup returns CDR1 SQVTM and CDR2 ANQGSEA. The germline V and J ends were trimmed by 4 bases and 4 bases, with 10 bases remaining between them. The length of the CDR3 is 13 residues. The CDR3 DNA sequence: TGCAGCGTTGCGGTGGTGGGCACCGGGGAGCTGTTTTTT. It codes for CSVAVVGTGELFF.

This chain connects TRBV11-2 to TRBJ1-6; a possible D gene is TRBD1 (5 bases). Trimming took 5 bases from V and 7 from J, leaving 18 bases between them. The CDR3 is 16 amino acids. Germline values: CDR1 SGHAT, CDR2 FQNNGV. The CDR3 nucleotides are TGTGCCAGCAGCCCCATGGAGGGGAGGCGAAATTCACCCCTCCACTTT. Protein sequence: CASSPMEGRRNSPLHF.

The V call is TRBV11-1, the J call TRBJ2-5; tentative D call: TRBD2 (6 bases). The V and J ends lost 2 bases and 7 bases respectively, with 20 bases between them. The CDR3 contains 16 residues. Per germline, CDR1 SGHAT and CDR2 FQDESV (reference sequence). The CDR3 reads CASSLRRGRAPGTQYF. CDR3 nucleotide sequence: TGTGCCAGCAGCTTAAGGAGGGGTAGGGCCCCGGGGACCCAGTACTTC.

This chain joins TRBV7-2 and TRBJ2-2; tentative D call: TRBD2 (5 bases). CDR1 is SGHTA, CDR2 FQGNSA, per germline. The CDR3 extends over 15 amino acids. V was shortened by 1 base and J by 5 bases, with 11 bases between the two germline ends. The CDR3 DNA reads TGTGCCAGCAGCTTAGATTCGCGGACTACCGGGGAGCTGTTTTTT. This sequence encodes CASSLDSRTTGELFF.

The genes are TRBV9 and TRBJ2-3; possibly TRBD1 or TRBD2 for D (5 bases each). Germline V CDR1 and CDR2: SGDLS, YYNGEE. The CDR3 is made up of 15 amino acids. Trimming took 4 bases from V and 4 from J, leaving 16 bases between them. In DNA, the CDR3 is TGTGCCAGCAGCTCGTCAGAGGGCAGGGCAGATACGCAGTATTTT. It is translated as CASSSSEGRADTQYF.

V usage is TRBV4-2 and J usage is TRBJ2-5; D may be TRBD2 (6 bases). The DNA end is more similar to TRBJ2-7, so the J call may be wrong. This CDR3 has 16 residues. The germline V gene encodes CDR1 LGHNA and CDR2 YNFKEQ. The CDR3 bases are TGTGCCAGCAGCCAAGAGCTTGGCGGGACCTCCTACGAGCAGTACTTC. Amino acids: CASSQELGGTSYEQYF.

This clone was detected only a few times. The chain uses TRBV10-3 and TRBJ1-4; no definite D call. The germline gives CDR1 ENHRY, CDR2 SYGVKD. Trimming shortened V by 10 bases and J by 8 bases, and 17 bases separated the two germline ends. The CDR3 spans 13 residues. CDR3 sequence: CATGGLPAEKLFF. The CDR3 nucleotides read TGTGCCACGGGAGGTCTCCCGGCCGAAAAACTGTTTTTT.

The chain is built from TRBV5-4 and TRBJ2-7, with D possibly being TRBD1 or TRBD2 (6 bases each). Per germline, CDR1 SGHNT and CDR2 YYREEE (reference sequence). The CDR3 consists of 17 residues. V was pared by 0 bases and J by 7 bases, with 23 bases between. The CDR3 DNA reads as TGTGCCAGCAGCTTGGATATGACAGGCCAAAAAGGGGGGGAGCAGTACTTC. Residues: CASSLDMTGQKGGEQYF. The variable domain in full, completed from reference TRBV5-4 and TRBJ2-7, reads ETGVTQSPTHLIKTRGQQVTLRCSSQSGHNTVSWYQQALGQGPQFIFQYYREEENGRGNFPPRFSGLQFPNYSSELNVNALELDDSALYLCASSLDMTGQKGGEQYFGPGTRLTVT.